These 9 T cell receptor beta chains came from one sample sequenced in a study of a mutant IDH1 vaccine in newly diagnosed glioma. These receptors' antigens are unknown. Here immunoSEQ multiplex PCR was the method, and the copy in TCRdb shows in-frame clones only, minus some. The table records around 31,000 clones, approximately 53% of them present only once. Time point reported: week 5, during vaccination. Doses of 300 ug of mutant IDH1 20-mer peptide were given with topical imiquimod. Sample: PBMCs, taken from a glioma patient whose treatment included an IDH1 peptide vaccine. The source is a woman aged 18-30 years with glioma.

The CDR3 reads CASSWGLAGHTGELFF. The CDR3 nucleotides read TGTGCCAGCAGCTGGGGACTAGCGGGACACACCGGGGAGCTGTTTTTT. The V call is TRBV5-8, the J call TRBJ2-2; 13 positions match TRBD2. CDR3 size: 16 residues. Unmatched junction bases numbered 2, after V lost 3 bases and J lost 3 bases. Germline V gene lookup returns CDR1 SGHTS and CDR2 YDEGEE.

The chain carries TRBV15 and TRBJ2-3; D remains ambiguous. Germline V gene data show CDR1 as LNHNV and CDR2 as YYDKDF (reference sequence). The CDR3 sequence is 13 residues long. Trimming cost V 3 bases and J 6 bases, with 10 bases left between them. This chain's CDR3 is CATSSLRMDTQYF. In DNA form, the CDR3 reads TGTGCCACCAGCAGCCTCAGAATGGATACGCAGTATTTT. The whole variable domain, filled in from reference TRBV15 and TRBJ2-3, reads DAMVIQNPRYQVTQFGKPVTLSCSQTLNHNVMYWYQQKSSQAPKLLFHYYDKDFNNEADTPDNFQSRRPNTSFCFLDIRSPGLGDTAMYLCATSSLRMDTQYFGPGTRLTVL.

The chain couples TRBV6-1 to TRBJ1-1; D gene uncertain. Germline CDR1 reads MNHNS; CDR2 reads SASEGT. Trimming took off 3 bases at V and 1 base at J, with 9 bases between the two ends. This CDR3 is 14 amino acids long. The CDR3 nucleotides read TGTGCCAGCAGTGAGAGCTCCCGGAACACTGAAGCTTTCTTT. Residues: CASSESSRNTEAFF.

This clone was seen once. The chain links TRBV5-1 to TRBJ1-4, with 9 positions matching TRBD1. CDR1 and CDR2 from the germline V gene are SGHRS and YFSETQ. The ends lost 4 bases at V and 6 bases at J; junction bases unmatched: 7. This CDR3 region has 15 residues. The CDR3 region has the DNA TGCGCCAGCAGCCAATCACAGGGGGCGCATGAAAAACTGTTTTTT. Protein product: CASSQSQGAHEKLFF.

The rearrangement uses TRBV4-1 and TRBJ1-2, with TRBD1 identical over 7 bases. Unmatched junction bases numbered 9, after V lost 0 bases and J lost 2 bases. The CDR3 runs 17 residues. In germline, CDR1 is MGHRA, CDR2 YSYEKL. The CDR3 coding sequence is TGCGCCAGCAGCCAAGACGCCGGGGACAGAATGAACTATGGCTACACCTTC. It specifies CASSQDAGDRMNYGYTF.

This chain uses TRBV19 with TRBJ1-4, with 9 bases that match TRBD1. Germline V gene lookup returns CDR1 LNHDA and CDR2 SQIVND (reference sequence). CDR3 length equals 16 residues. Trimming took 5 bases from V and 3 from J; bases not matched to a gene: 7. Here the CDR3 reads CASSLLGQGANEKLFF. CDR3 sequence (DNA): TGTGCCAGTAGTCTCTTGGGACAGGGAGCTAATGAAAAACTGTTTTTT.

The J gene is TRBJ2-1, the V gene TRBV4-2; the D gene is possibly TRBD1 (6 bases). In germline, CDR1 is LGHNA, CDR2 YNFKEQ. Trimming stripped 0 bases from V and 2 bases from J, with 8 bases between. The CDR3 consists of 15 residues. CDR3 bases: TGTGCCAGCAGCCAAGACAGGGGAACCTACAATGAGCAGTTCTTC. This codes for CASSQDRGTYNEQFF.

The chain couples TRBV2 to TRBJ2-3, with 13 nucleotides matching TRBD2. CDR1 SNHLY and CDR2 FYNNEI come from the germline V gene. With 5 bases clipped from V and 3 bases from J, the junction kept 2 bases outside the gene matches. The CDR3 extends over 15 amino acids. The CDR3 DNA reads TGTGCCAGCAGTATGACTAGCGGGGGGACAGATACGCAGTATTTT. Translating it yields CASSMTSGGTDTQYF.

This clone was counted only a few times. The chain carries TRBV5-6 and TRBJ2-2; 8 nucleotides line up with TRBD2. The trim removed 2 bases at V and 9 bases at J, leaving 18 bases unmatched. The CDR3 contains 18 residues. In germline, CDR1 is SGHDT, CDR2 YYEEEE. Here the CDR3 DNA reads TGTGCCAGCAGCTTCGGGGGGGCCGGCCTGGAAGGTCGCCGGGAGCTGTTTTTT. It encodes CASSFGGAGLEGRRELFF.